What follows are 15 T cell receptor beta chains derived from one specimen sequenced in a study of CD4 T cells in relation to SARS-CoV-2 and coronaviruses. The repertoire was sequenced with immunoSEQ multiplex PCR; TCRdb's copy has only in-frame clones and lacks some. This table holds about 18,000 clones, around four fifths found once. The unexposed donors gave CD4+ T cells in 2011-2018, prior to COVID-19. CD4+ T cells were isolated from the cells after around eleven days of culture. Their specific antigens are unknown. The specimen sequenced was CD4+ T cells from PBMCs, cultured in vitro. The source is a human donor in good health.

DNA for the CDR3: TGTGCCAGCAGCCATGACACTAGCGGGAGGAGTGGGTCCTACAATGAGCAGTTCTTC. It translates to CASSHDTSGRSGSYNEQFF. V usage is TRBV14 and J usage is TRBJ2-1; TRBD2 matches at 12 bases. From germline, CDR1 is SGHDN and CDR2 FVKESK. CDR3 length: 19 amino acids. With V trimmed by 3 bases and J by 1 base, 10 bases remained unmatched.

The chain joins TRBV7-6 to TRBJ1-1, with a tentative D call TRBD1 (5 bases). Trimming pared 4 bases from V and 5 bases from J, leaving 14 bases between. Germline V lookup: CDR1 SGHVS, CDR2 FNYEAQ. There are 14 residues in the CDR3. The DNA of the CDR3 is TGTGCCAGCAGCTGGGGGTTACAAGGGACTGAAGCTTTCTTT. Amino acids: CASSWGLQGTEAFF. Combining the CDR3 with reference TRBV7-6 and TRBJ1-1 gives the whole variable domain GAGVSQSPRYKVTKRGQDVALRCDPISGHVSLYWYRQALGQGPEFLTYFNYEAQQDKSGLPNDRFSAERPEGSISTLTIQRTEQRDSAMYRCASSWGLQGTEAFFGQGTRLTVV.

This clone was seen a handful of times. The chain combines TRBV3-1 (or the pseudogene TRBV3-2) with TRBJ2-3, with 8 bases aligning to TRBD2. This CDR3 has 16 residues. J was trimmed by 6 bases and V by 4 bases; bases with no gene match: 12. Germline V lookup: CDR1 LGHDT, CDR2 YNNKEL (reference sequence). CDR3 in amino acids: CASSPLSGGPSDTQYF. The CDR3 DNA sequence: TGTGCCAGCAGCCCTCTTTCGGGAGGGCCATCCGATACGCAGTATTTT.

V gene TRBV7-8 combines with J gene TRBJ1-2, with 10 bases matching TRBD1. The V and J ends lost 6 bases and 6 bases, in that order; junction bases with no gene match: 7. The CDR3 has 14 amino acids. Germline CDR1 reads SGHVS; CDR2 reads FQNEAQ. The CDR3 DNA reads TGTGCCAGCAGTCGGGATGGGACAGGGGATGGCTACACCTTC. Amino acid sequence: CASSRDGTGDGYTF.

V is TRBV10-3 and J is TRBJ2-1; D remains unclear. V shed 6 bases and J shed 0 bases, with 9 bases lying between them. This CDR3 has 14 residues. Germline CDR1 and CDR2: ENHRY and SYGVKD. CDR3 nucleotide sequence: TGTGCCATCAGGGCGGCGGTCTCCTACAATGAGCAGTTCTTC. This codes for CAIRAAVSYNEQFF.

The chain links TRBV24-1 to TRBJ1-2; maybe TRBD1 (5 bases). Germline values: CDR1 KGHDR, CDR2 SFDVKD. V dropped 3 bases and J dropped 2 bases, with 9 bases sitting between them. The CDR3 consists of 14 residues. This CDR3 reads CATSDRRGNYGYTF. DNA for the CDR3: TGTGCCACCAGTGATCGAAGGGGCAACTATGGCTACACCTTC.

The rearrangement joins TRBV4-1 to TRBJ2-3, with TRBD2 identical over 7 bases. From germline, CDR1 is MGHRA and CDR2 YSYEKL. V trimming: 4 bases; J trimming: 2 bases; junction bases outside the gene matches: 6. CDR3 length: 15 residues. The CDR3 DNA reads as TGCGCCAGCAGCCCAGGAAGCGGGACCACAGATACGCAGTATTTT. Its protein product is CASSPGSGTTDTQYF.

This clone is a singleton in its sample. The chain employs TRBV27 and TRBJ1-4; D unresolved. Germline CDR1 reads MNHEY; CDR2 reads SMNVEV (reference sequence). Trimming stripped 5 bases from V and 8 bases from J, with 12 bases between. The CDR3 extends over 13 amino acids. Written as DNA, the CDR3 is TGTGCCAGCAGTACCATTAATGGCGAAAAACTGTTTTTT. This gives the protein CASSTINGEKLFF.

In its sample, this clone was seen once. This rearrangement joins TRBV6-1 to TRBJ1-4, with 7 bases aligning to TRBD1. The CDR3 covers 16 residues. Trimming at V came to 1 base and at J to 8 bases, leaving 10 bases not matched to a gene. Germline V CDR1 and CDR2: MNHNS, SASEGT. As DNA, the CDR3 is TGTGCCAGCAGTGAAGGGGCAGGGGGTAGGGGCGAAAAACTGTTTTTT. Translation gives CASSEGAGGRGEKLFF.

The count of this clone is one. In DNA, the CDR3 is TGTGCCAGCAGCGCTTGGGGAACTCGTGGCTACACCTTC. Residues: CASSAWGTRGYTF. The V call is TRBV6-5, the J call TRBJ1-2; D not certain. The CDR3 covers 13 residues. The V gene lost 6 bases and the J gene lost 7 bases, with 15 bases spanning the gap. From germline, CDR1 is MNHEY and CDR2 SVGAGI.

CDR3 in amino acids: CASSESGTSGFNEQFF. CDR3 sequence (DNA): TGCGCCAGCAGTGAGTCCGGGACTAGCGGGTTCAATGAGCAGTTCTTC. This chain uses TRBV10-1 with TRBJ2-1, with 12 bases lining up with TRBD2. Unmatched junction bases numbered 3, after V lost 0 bases and J lost 6 bases. Germline CDR1 is WNHNN and CDR2 is SYGVQD (reference sequence). CDR3 length: 16 amino acids.

The J gene is TRBJ2-2, the V gene TRBV5-1; D unresolved. This CDR3 is built from 12 residues. Germline V gene sequence: CDR1 SGHRS, CDR2 YFSETQ. Trimming took off 4 bases at V and 1 base at J, with 2 bases between the two ends. This CDR3 reads CASSMNTGELFF. The CDR3 bases are TGCGCCAGCAGCATGAACACCGGGGAGCTGTTTTTT.

J is TRBJ2-3 and V is TRBV19; possible D gene TRBD1, 5 bases. Germline V gene lookup returns CDR1 LNHDA and CDR2 SQIVND (reference sequence). CDR3 length equals 15 residues. V was pared by 6 bases and J by 2 bases, with 15 bases between. CDR3 nucleotides: TGTGCCAGTAGCGCGACAGCTTTGATCACAGATACGCAGTATTTT. Its protein product is CASSATALITDTQYF.

A few counts support this clone. V gene TRBV28 combines with J gene TRBJ1-2; no reliable D call. V was pared by 6 bases and J by 2 bases, with 13 bases between. The CDR3 consists of 14 residues. CDR1 is MDHEN and CDR2 is SYDVKM in the germline V gene. CDR3 residues: CASSLARINYGYTF. The CDR3 nucleotides read TGTGCCAGCAGCCTCGCTAGAATAAACTATGGCTACACCTTC.

V is TRBV2 and J is TRBJ2-1, with 7 nucleotides matching TRBD2. V lost 7 bases to trimming and J lost 6 bases; unmatched junction nucleotides: 9. The CDR3 is 14 residues long. Germline CDR1 SNHLY, CDR2 FYNNEI. DNA of the CDR3: TGTGCCAGCACCGAACGAGCGGGGCTCAATGAGCAGTTCTTC. Translated, it gives CASTERAGLNEQFF.